These T cell receptor beta chains were read from a single sample in a study of T cell changes during pregnancy in multiple sclerosis. Sequencing used immunoSEQ multiplex PCR; TCRdb keeps in-frame clones, though not all of them. The sample includes 25,000 to 30,000 clones, over 75% seen only once; the top ten take approximately 6.6%. Specimen: CD8+ T cells from peripheral blood mononuclear cells, collected after pregnancy. These receptors were taken from a female donor with multiple sclerosis, enrolled in a pregnancy study. The CDR3 runs from the conserved cysteine through the conserved F or W. Fields, in order: D gene, J gene, V gene, clone size, CDR3 protein, CDR3 DNA. A D gene is named only where the DNA matches it firmly. Only some rows state a clone size, as once, few, many or a class for expanded clones.

D: -; J: TRBJ1-2; V: TRBV5-1; size: -; CDR3: CASSEVTGNGYTF; DNA: TGCGCCAGCAGCGAGGTAACAGGGAACGGCTACACCTTC
D: -; J: TRBJ1-1; V: TRBV7-8; size: -; CDR3: CASSSTVTNTEAFF; DNA: TGTGCCAGCAGCTCGACAGTTACGAACACTGAAGCTTTCTTT
D: -; J: TRBJ2-2; V: TRBV7-9; size: -; CDR3: CASSSPWRAGELFF; DNA: TGTGCCAGCAGCTCGCCGTGGAGGGCCGGGGAGCTGTTTTTT
D: TRBD1; J: TRBJ2-2; V: TRBV27; size: -; CDR3: CASSLRDREITGELFF; DNA: TGTGCCAGCAGTTTAAGGGACAGGGAGATCACCGGGGAGCTGTTTTTT
D: -; J: TRBJ1-4; V: TRBV19; size: -; CDR3: CASSLSDLNEKLFF; DNA: TGTGCCAGTAGTCTCTCGGACTTAAATGAAAAACTGTTTTTT
D: -; J: TRBJ2-3; V: TRBV30; size: -; CDR3: CAWSALLEDTQYF; DNA: TGTGCCTGGAGTGCCTTGCTTGAGGATACGCAGTATTTT
D: TRBD1; J: TRBJ2-7; V: TRBV7-9; size: -; CDR3: CASSPSGQGSYEQYF; DNA: TGTGCCAGCAGCCCATCGGGACAGGGCTCCTACGAGCAGTACTTC
D: -; J: TRBJ2-7; V: TRBV4-3; size: -; CDR3: CASSQDTGLDEQYF; DNA: TGCGCCAGCAGCCAAGATACCGGTTTGGACGAGCAGTACTTC
D: -; J: TRBJ2-3; V: TRBV4-2; size: -; CDR3: CASSQGSGDTDTQYF; DNA: TGTGCCAGCAGCCAAGGCTCAGGGGACACAGATACGCAGTATTTT
D: TRBD1; J: TRBJ2-7; V: TRBV18; size: -; CDR3: CASSPPGQGTYEQYF; DNA: TGTGCCAGCTCCCCCCCGGGACAGGGTACCTACGAGCAGTACTTC
D: -; J: TRBJ1-5; V: TRBV5-6; size: -; CDR3: CASTLGGIGQPQHF; DNA: TGTGCCAGCACCCTGGGCGGGATAGGTCAGCCCCAGCATTTT
D: -; J: TRBJ1-3; V: TRBV5-1; size: few; CDR3: CASSRGSEGNTIYF; DNA: TGCGCCAGCAGCCGAGGGTCGGAGGGAAACACCATATATTTT
D: -; J: TRBJ2-1; V: TRBV5-6; size: -; CDR3: CASSFASGVNEQFF; DNA: TGTGCCAGCAGCTTTGCCAGCGGCGTCAATGAGCAGTTCTTC
D: -; J: TRBJ2-4; V: TRBV7-2; size: -; CDR3: CASSLGVSGKNIQYF; DNA: TGTGCCAGCAGCCTCGGGGTTTCTGGCAAAAACATTCAGTACTTC
D: -; J: TRBJ2-5; V: TRBV21-1; size: -; CDR3: CASSETGSWETQYF; DNA: TGTGCCAGCAGCGAGACAGGGTCCTGGGAGACCCAGTACTTC
D: TRBD2; J: TRBJ2-1; V: TRBV5-1; size: -; CDR3: CASSFPGASGRADEQFF; DNA: TGCGCCAGCAGCTTTCCAGGGGCGAGCGGGAGGGCCGATGAGCAGTTCTTC
D: -; J: TRBJ2-1; V: TRBV4-2; size: medium-sized; CDR3: CASSQELQDNEQFF; DNA: TGTGCCAGCAGCCAAGAATTACAGGACAATGAGCAGTTCTTC
D: -; J: TRBJ2-7; V: TRBV21-1; size: -; CDR3: CASSKVFRDPGYEQYF; DNA: TGTGCCAGCAGCAAAGTTTTCCGGGATCCGGGGTACGAGCAGTACTTC
D: TRBD1; J: TRBJ2-7; V: TRBV6-1; size: -; CDR3: CASSDDRASDEQYF; DNA: TGTGCCAGCAGTGACGACAGGGCATCCGACGAGCAGTACTTC
D: -; J: TRBJ2-1; V: TRBV7-3; size: once; CDR3: CASSLRGTGNGNEQFF; DNA: TGTGCCAGCAGCTTAAGGGGAACAGGGAACGGGAATGAGCAGTTCTTC
D: -; J: TRBJ1-1; V: TRBV28; size: few; CDR3: CASRLQGYYTEAFF; DNA: TGTGCCAGCAGACTACAGGGTTATTACACTGAAGCTTTCTTT
D: TRBD1; J: TRBJ2-1; V: TRBV6-1; size: -; CDR3: CASSEITGGWEQFF; DNA: TGTGCCAGCAGTGAAATAACAGGGGGCTGGGAGCAGTTCTTC
D: -; J: TRBJ1-1; V: TRBV6-5; size: -; CDR3: CASSYYNGNTEAFF; DNA: TGTGCCAGCAGTTACTATAACGGGAACACTGAAGCTTTCTTT
D: -; J: TRBJ2-3; V: TRBV7-6; size: -; CDR3: CASSLAGGTASTDTQYF; DNA: TGTGCCAGCAGCTTAGCTGGCGGGACGGCGAGCACAGATACGCAGTATTTT
D: -; J: TRBJ2-3; V: TRBV6-1; size: -; CDR3: CASSEIGTVTDTQYF; DNA: TGTGCCAGCAGTGAAATTGGGACTGTCACAGATACGCAGTATTTT
D: TRBD1; J: TRBJ1-1; V: TRBV5-1; size: few; CDR3: CASSLRQGLNTEAFF; DNA: TGCGCCAGCAGCTTACGACAGGGGTTGAACACTGAAGCTTTCTTT
D: TRBD1; J: TRBJ2-5; V: TRBV7-2; size: -; CDR3: CASSLIGPGQRKTQYF; DNA: TGTGCCAGCAGCTTGATAGGGCCGGGACAGAGAAAGACCCAGTACTTC
D: -; J: TRBJ1-2; V: TRBV4-3; size: -; CDR3: CASSQDGGEVNYGYTF; DNA: TGCGCCAGCAGCCAAGATGGGGGGGAGGTTAACTATGGCTACACCTTC
D: -; J: TRBJ1-2; V: TRBV19; size: -; CDR3: CASSISTNSYYGYTF; DNA: TGTGCCAGTAGTATATCTACGAACTCCTACTATGGCTACACCTTC
D: -; J: TRBJ2-1; V: TRBV27; size: once; CDR3: CASIPRDSAYNEQFF; DNA: TGTGCCAGCATTCCCCGGGACTCGGCCTACAATGAGCAGTTCTTC
D: TRBD2; J: TRBJ2-3; V: TRBV9; size: -; CDR3: CASSGLAGGPDTQYF; DNA: TGTGCCAGCAGCGGACTAGCGGGAGGCCCAGATACGCAGTATTTT
D: TRBD1; J: TRBJ2-7; V: TRBV4-3; size: -; CDR3: CASSPGSQGAAYEQYF; DNA: TGCGCCAGCAGCCCCGGGAGTCAGGGGGCAGCCTACGAGCAGTACTTC
D: TRBD2; J: TRBJ2-3; V: TRBV28; size: -; CDR3: CASRSGLAGGPVDTQYF; DNA: TGTGCCAGCAGATCGGGACTAGCGGGAGGGCCGGTAGATACGCAGTATTTT
D: -; J: TRBJ1-5; V: TRBV19; size: -; CDR3: CASSQYSNQPQHF; DNA: TGTGCCAGTAGTCAGTATAGCAATCAGCCCCAGCATTTT
D: TRBD1; J: TRBJ2-5; V: TRBV7-9; size: -; CDR3: CASSDLGQGRETQYF; DNA: TGTGCCAGCAGCGACTTGGGACAGGGGAGAGAGACCCAGTACTTC
D: -; J: TRBJ1-1; V: TRBV6-1; size: -; CDR3: CAVFDRPHLNTEAFF; DNA: TGTGCCGTTTTCGACAGGCCTCACCTGAACACTGAAGCTTTCTTT
D: TRBD1; J: TRBJ2-7; V: TRBV5-6; size: -; CDR3: CASSLLAQGAEEQYF; DNA: TGTGCCAGCAGCTTGTTGGCACAGGGGGCGGAAGAGCAGTACTTC
D: TRBD2; J: TRBJ2-3; V: TRBV4-3; size: -; CDR3: CASSQAWQLAADTQYF; DNA: TGCGCCAGCAGCCAAGCCTGGCAGCTAGCGGCAGATACGCAGTATTTT
D: -; J: TRBJ2-1; V: TRBV6-6; size: -; CDR3: CASSNTRDFAYNEQFF; DNA: TGTGCCAGCAGCAACACCCGGGACTTTGCCTACAATGAGCAGTTCTTC
D: TRBD1; J: TRBJ2-1; V: TRBV29-1; size: -; CDR3: CSVERQGARGREQFF; DNA: TGCAGCGTTGAAAGACAGGGGGCACGCGGGAGGGAGCAGTTCTTC
D: TRBD1; J: TRBJ2-7; V: TRBV7-9; size: -; CDR3: CASSEPGQGEASLRQQYF; DNA: TGTGCCAGCAGTGAGCCGGGACAGGGGGAGGCCAGTCTACGCCAGCAGTACTTC
D: TRBD2; J: TRBJ2-1; V: TRBV10-3; size: -; CDR3: CAISEWSAGTSGRDNEQFF; DNA: TGTGCCATCAGTGAGTGGTCAGCCGGGACTAGCGGGAGAGACAATGAGCAGTTCTTC
D: -; J: TRBJ2-7; V: TRBV4-2; size: once; CDR3: CASSQDRNSPSYEQYF; DNA: TGTGCCAGCAGCCAAGATCGTAACTCCCCGTCCTACGAGCAGTACTTC